This T cell receptor beta chain was sequenced during a study of cytomegalovirus exposure and HLA in healthy donors. As for the study in general: As an earlier analysis found, roughly 180 million T cells yielded over 95 million unique TCR beta sequences. Findings and limits, study-wide: Cytomegalovirus status, reportedly, was diagnosed with high specificity and sensitivity by the classifier. Earlier findings revealed that most TCR beta V segments proved productive either about 87% or about 30% of the time.

Healthy bone marrow donors made up the donor group. Researchers ran the PCR with 60 Vbeta and 13 Jbeta primers. Some clones are missing from TCRdb's copy, which holds only in-frame ones; the method was immunoSEQ multiplex PCR. The repertoire holds over 70,000 clones, over 60% seen once, with roughly a fifth in the top ten. As for this clone: Its antigen is not known.

The sequence was collected from a woman aged 45-59 years in good health and CMV-seropositive. Sample: PBMCs.

CDR3 sequence (DNA): TGCGCCAGCAGCTTGGCGGTCAGGGACACCGGGGAGCTGTTTTTT. It is translated as CASSLAVRDTGELFF. J is TRBJ2-2 and V is TRBV5-1, with D tentatively TRBD1 (5 bases). This CDR3 comprises 15 residues. Germline V gene lookup returns CDR1 SGHRS and CDR2 YFSETQ. Trimming removed 0 bases at V and 3 bases at J, with 9 bases between.